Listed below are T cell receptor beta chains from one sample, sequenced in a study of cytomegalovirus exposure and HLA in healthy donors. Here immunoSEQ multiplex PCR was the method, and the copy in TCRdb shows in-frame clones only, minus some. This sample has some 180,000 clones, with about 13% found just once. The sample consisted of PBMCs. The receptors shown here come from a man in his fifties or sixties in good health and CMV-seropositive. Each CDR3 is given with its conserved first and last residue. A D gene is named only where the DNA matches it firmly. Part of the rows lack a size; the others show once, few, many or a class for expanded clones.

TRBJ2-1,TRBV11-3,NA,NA,TGTGCCAGCAGCTTAGTAGCAGGGGCCAATGAGCAGTTCTTC,CASSLVAGANEQFF
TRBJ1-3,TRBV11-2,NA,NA,TGTGCCAGCAGCTTCGTGGGAAACACCATATATTTT,CASSFVGNTIYF
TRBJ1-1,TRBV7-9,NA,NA,TGTGCCAGCAGCGGGCAGGGCAACACTGAAGCTTTCTTT,CASSGQGNTEAFF
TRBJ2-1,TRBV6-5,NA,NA,TGTGCCAGCGAGGAGGGGGGGCGCAATGAGCAGTTCTTC,CASEEGGRNEQFF
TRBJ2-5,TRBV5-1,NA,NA,TGCGCCAGCAGCTACAGGGGAGGTCGGCAAGAGACCCAGTACTTC,CASSYRGGRQETQYF
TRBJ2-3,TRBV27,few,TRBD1,TGTGCCAGCAGTCCCACCGGGACAGGCCTTAGTACAGATACGCAGTATTTT,CASSPTGTGLSTDTQYF
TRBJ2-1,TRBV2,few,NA,TGTGCCAGCAGTGACCAGTTTTTTGAGCAGTTCTTC,CASSDQFFEQFF
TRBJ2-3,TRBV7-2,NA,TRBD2,TGTGCCAGCAGCATAGCGGGCCCTAGCACAGATACGCAGTATTTT,CASSIAGPSTDTQYF
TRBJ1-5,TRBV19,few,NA,TGTGCCAGTAGTGAGGGGAGGAATCAGCCCCAGCATTTT,CASSEGRNQPQHF
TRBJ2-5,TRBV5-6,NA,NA,TGTGCCAGCAGCCCACTTAAGGGGTGGGCAAGAGAGACCCAGTACTTC,CASSPLKGWARETQYF
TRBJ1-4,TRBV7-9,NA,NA,TGTGCCAGCAGCTTTGGACAGTTAAATGAAAAACTGTTTTTT,CASSFGQLNEKLFF
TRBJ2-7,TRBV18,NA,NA,TGTGCCAGCTCACCAGAGGGAATCTACGAGCAGTACTTC,CASSPEGIYEQYF
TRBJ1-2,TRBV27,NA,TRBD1,TGTGCCAGCAGTTTTCGGGAGGGGGCCTATGGCTACACCTTC,CASSFREGAYGYTF
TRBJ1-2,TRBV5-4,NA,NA,TGTGCCAGCAGCCCCCCCGGGACAATCGCTAACTATGGCTACACCTTC,CASSPPGTIANYGYTF
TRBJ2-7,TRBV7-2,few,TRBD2,TGTGCCAGCAGCCCTACTAGCGGGGGGAAGACCTACGAGCAGTACTTC,CASSPTSGGKTYEQYF
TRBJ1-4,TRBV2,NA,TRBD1,TGTGCCAGCAGTCGGACAGGGGCCCATAATGAAAAACTGTTTTTT,CASSRTGAHNEKLFF
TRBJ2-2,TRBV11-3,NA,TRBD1,TGTGCCAGCAGCCGCCCGACAGGGATTGTGACCGGGGAGCTGTTTTTT,CASSRPTGIVTGELFF
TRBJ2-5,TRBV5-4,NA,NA,TGTGCCAGCAGTTCTCTAGAAGCCGAGACCCAGTACTTC,CASSSLEAETQYF
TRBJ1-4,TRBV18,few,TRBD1,TGTGCCAGCTCAAAGAACAGGGGGGCTGAAGAAAAACTGTTTTTT,CASSKNRGAEEKLFF
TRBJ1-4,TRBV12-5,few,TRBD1,TGTGCTAGTGGTGACAGGGGGCGTTTTGAAAAACTGTTTTTT,CASGDRGRFEKLFF
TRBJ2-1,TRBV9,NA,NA,TGTGCCAGCCAGGCTAACAATGAGCAGTTCTTC,CASQANNEQFF